Described below is a single T cell receptor beta chain sequence and its context. Time point defined: pre-sensitization, week 0. Stated treatment: therapeutic diphenylcyclopropenone sensitization with weekly scalp DPC. Before extraction, the whole blood was not fractionated, and total RNA was taken from it. This sample is part of a study of human T cells and chemical hapten exposure. Study-wide context: Patients, predominantly female, presented with alopecia areata, totalis or universalis.

Per the study methods: A per-sample median of about 100,000 TCRs was observed, with counts ranging from about 23,224 to 700,000. From the RACE reads, TCRdb called clonotypes with MiXCR, one entry per CDR3 protein. TCRdb's processing, not the study's, gives the V and J calls here. Of some 300,000 distinct CDR3 sequences listed, roughly 6% are singletons. V lost 2 bases, J lost 2 bases, and 5 bases stayed unmatched. The V gene's germline CDR1 is MNHEY and CDR2 SVGEGT. The CDR3 spans 16 residues. The receptor's source is a woman aged 18-29 years with alopecia areata. Some clones in this sample may be carry-over from other donors' samples. The chain is built from TRBV6-2 or TRBV6-3 and TRBJ2-2; 7 nucleotides agree with TRBD2. Sequences were derived from whole blood, sampled in connection with sensitization to the hapten diphenylcyclopropenone (DPC). CDR3: CASSYRTSQNTGELFF. The DNA of the CDR3 is TGTGCCAGCAGTTACCGGACTAGTCAAAACACCGGGGAGCTGTTTTTT.